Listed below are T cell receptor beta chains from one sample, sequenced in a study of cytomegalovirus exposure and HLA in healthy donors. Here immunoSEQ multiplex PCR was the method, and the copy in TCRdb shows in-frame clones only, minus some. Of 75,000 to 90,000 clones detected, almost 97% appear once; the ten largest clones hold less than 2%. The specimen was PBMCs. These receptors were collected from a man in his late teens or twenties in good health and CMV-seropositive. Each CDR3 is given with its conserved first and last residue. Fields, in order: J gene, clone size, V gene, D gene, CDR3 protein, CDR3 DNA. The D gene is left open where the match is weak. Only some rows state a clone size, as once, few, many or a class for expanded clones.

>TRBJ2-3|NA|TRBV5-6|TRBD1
CASQQGVLFGQYF
TGTGCCAGCCAGCAGGGGGTCCTCTTTGGGCAGTATTTT
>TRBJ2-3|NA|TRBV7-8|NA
CASSLDTRFGARYF
TGTGCCAGCAGCTTAGATACTCGCTTTGGTGCGCGGTATTTT
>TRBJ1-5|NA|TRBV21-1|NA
CASSKAGAGVKQNQPQHF
TGTGCCAGCAGCAAAGCGGGGGCAGGGGTTAAGCAAAATCAGCCCCAGCATTTT
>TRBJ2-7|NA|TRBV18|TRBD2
CASSPGLAETYEQYF
TGTGCCAGCTCACCGGGACTAGCGGAGACATACGAGCAGTACTTC
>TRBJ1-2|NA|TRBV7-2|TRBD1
CASSLAGQGQGYTF
TGTGCCAGCAGCTTAGCCGGACAGGGGCAGGGCTACACCTTC
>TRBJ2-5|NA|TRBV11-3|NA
CASTGAQETQYF
TGTGCCAGCACTGGAGCACAAGAGACCCAGTACTTC
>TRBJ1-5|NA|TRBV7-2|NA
CASSLESGLAQPQHF
TGTGCCAGCAGCTTAGAGAGCGGGCTCGCTCAGCCCCAGCATTTT
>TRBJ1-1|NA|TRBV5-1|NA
CASSPGSGRETEAFF
TGCGCCAGCAGCCCAGGGTCGGGGCGGGAAACTGAAGCTTTCTTT
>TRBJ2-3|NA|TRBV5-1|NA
CASSFKKRVEADTQYF
TGCGCCAGCAGCTTTAAGAAGCGGGTGGAGGCAGATACGCAGTATTTT
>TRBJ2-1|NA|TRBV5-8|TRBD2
CASSWTSGTHSYNEQFF
TGTGCCAGCAGCTGGACTAGCGGGACCCACTCCTACAATGAGCAGTTCTTC
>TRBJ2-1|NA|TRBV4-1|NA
CASSQVESSYNEQFF
TGCGCCAGCAGCCAAGTCGAGAGCTCCTACAATGAGCAGTTCTTC
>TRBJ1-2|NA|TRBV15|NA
CATSRDPTGRDGYTF
TGTGCCACCAGCAGAGATCCCACAGGGAGGGATGGCTACACCTTC
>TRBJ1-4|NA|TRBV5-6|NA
CASSLPSNEKLFF
TGTGCCAGCAGCTTACCGAGTAATGAAAAACTGTTTTTT
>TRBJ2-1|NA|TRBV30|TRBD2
CAWSLASGKYNEQFF
TGTGCCTGGAGTCTGGCTAGCGGAAAGTACAATGAGCAGTTCTTC
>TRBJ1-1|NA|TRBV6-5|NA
CASLTPREAFF
TGTGCCAGCTTAACCCCGAGGGAAGCTTTCTTT
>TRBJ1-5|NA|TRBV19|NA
CASSTRSGGGGGQPQHF
TGTGCCAGTAGTACCCGCTCGGGGGGAGGTGGTGGACAGCCCCAGCATTTT
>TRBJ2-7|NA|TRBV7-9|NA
CASSLSGGSSFYEQYF
TGTGCCAGCAGCTTAAGTGGAGGGAGCAGCTTCTACGAGCAGTACTTC
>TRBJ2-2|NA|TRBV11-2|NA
CASSRRASTGELFF
TGTGCCAGCAGCCGCAGGGCGAGCACCGGGGAGCTGTTTTTT
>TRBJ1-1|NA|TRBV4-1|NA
CASSQWYAPPGTEAFF
TGCGCCAGCAGCCAATGGTACGCCCCCCCGGGCACTGAAGCTTTCTTT
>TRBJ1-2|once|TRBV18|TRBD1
CASSPGQGDGYTF
TGTGCCAGCTCACCCGGACAGGGAGATGGCTACACCTTC
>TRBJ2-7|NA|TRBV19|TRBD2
CASSQSGTSGSYEQYF
TGTGCCAGTAGTCAGTCCGGGACTAGCGGATCCTACGAGCAGTACTTC
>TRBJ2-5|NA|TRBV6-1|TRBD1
CASSEFRDAGGLETQYF
TGTGCCAGCAGTGAATTCCGGGACGCAGGGGGTTTGGAGACCCAGTACTTC
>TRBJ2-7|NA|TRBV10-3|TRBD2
CAIITSGGSYEQYF
TGTGCCATCATTACTAGCGGGGGTTCCTACGAGCAGTACTTC
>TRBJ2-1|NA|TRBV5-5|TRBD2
CASSLVVVPGLASDEQFF
TGTGCCAGCAGCTTGGTAGTAGTCCCGGGACTAGCATCGGATGAGCAGTTCTTC
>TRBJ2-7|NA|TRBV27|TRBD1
CASSLTGDGDEQYF
TGTGCCAGCAGTCTCACAGGGGACGGGGACGAGCAGTACTTC
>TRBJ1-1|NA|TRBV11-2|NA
CASSPGRGNTEAFF
TGTGCCAGCAGCCCCGGACGGGGGAACACTGAAGCTTTCTTT
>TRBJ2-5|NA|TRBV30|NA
CAWRRGRETQYF
TGTGCCTGGAGAAGGGGCAGGGAGACCCAGTACTTC
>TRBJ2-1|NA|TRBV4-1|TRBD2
CASSPGLAILGNEQFF
TGCGCCAGCAGCCCGGGACTAGCGATCCTGGGGAATGAGCAGTTCTTC
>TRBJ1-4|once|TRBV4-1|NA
CASSQYGPTNEKLFF
TGCGCCAGCAGCCAATACGGTCCAACTAATGAAAAACTGTTTTTT
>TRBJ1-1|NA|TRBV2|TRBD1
CATNPGQGYSTEAFF
TGTGCCACCAACCCGGGACAGGGATATTCCACTGAAGCTTTCTTT
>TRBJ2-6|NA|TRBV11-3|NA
CASSLGVSGANVLTF
TGTGCCAGCAGCTTAGGCGTTTCTGGGGCCAACGTCCTGACTTTC
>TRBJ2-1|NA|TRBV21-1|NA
CASSKLLGPSYNEQFF
TGTGCCAGCAGCAAGTTACTAGGACCGTCCTACAATGAGCAGTTCTTC
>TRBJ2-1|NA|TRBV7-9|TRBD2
CASSFGREATTDYNEQFF
TGTGCCAGCAGCTTCGGGCGGGAGGCCACTACCGACTACAATGAGCAGTTCTTC
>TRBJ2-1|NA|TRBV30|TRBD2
CAWRLRAGGGNEQFF
TGTGCCTGGAGGCTCCGAGCGGGAGGGGGTAATGAGCAGTTCTTC
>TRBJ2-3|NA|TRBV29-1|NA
CSVARRTDTQYF
TGCAGCGTTGCCCGTCGCACAGATACGCAGTATTTT
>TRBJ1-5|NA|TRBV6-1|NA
CASSEGAPHSNQPQHF
TGTGCCAGCAGTGAAGGGGCCCCCCATAGCAATCAGCCCCAGCATTTT
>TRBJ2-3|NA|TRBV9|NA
CASSVAGGRADTQYF
TGTGCCAGCAGCGTAGCTGGGGGCAGGGCAGATACGCAGTATTTT
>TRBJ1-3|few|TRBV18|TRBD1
CASSPRAQGAGNTIYF
TGTGCCAGCTCACCACGAGCACAGGGGGCTGGAAACACCATATATTTT
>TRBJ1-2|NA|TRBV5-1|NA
CASSLEQGSYGYTF
TGCGCCAGCAGCTTGGAGCAGGGATCCTATGGCTACACCTTC
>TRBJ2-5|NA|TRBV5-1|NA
CASSSAEASGTQYF
TGCGCCAGCAGCTCCGCAGAGGCCTCCGGGACCCAGTACTTC
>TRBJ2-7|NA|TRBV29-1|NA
CSVTLPLSAYEQYF
TGCAGCGTTACCCTGCCCCTCTCAGCCTACGAGCAGTACTTC
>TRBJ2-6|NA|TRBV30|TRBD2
CAWTEPGAASGRVWAGANVLTF
TGTGCCTGGACCGAGCCAGGCGCAGCTAGCGGGAGAGTGTGGGCTGGGGCCAACGTCCTGACTTTC
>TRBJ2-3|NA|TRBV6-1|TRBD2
CASTKLAGGPDTQYF
TGTGCCAGCACTAAACTAGCGGGAGGGCCAGATACGCAGTATTTT
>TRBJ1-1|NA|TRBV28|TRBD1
CASSLSMTGAGTEAFF
TGTGCCAGCAGTTTATCCATGACAGGGGCGGGCACTGAAGCTTTCTTT
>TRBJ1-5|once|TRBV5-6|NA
CASSSYRLQGTSNQPQHF
TGTGCCAGCAGCTCTTACCGGCTACAGGGAACTAGCAATCAGCCCCAGCATTTT
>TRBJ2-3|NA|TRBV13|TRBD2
CASSSLLAGDVDTQYF
TGTGCCAGCAGCTCCCTCCTAGCGGGAGATGTAGATACGCAGTATTTT
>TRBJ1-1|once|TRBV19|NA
CASLKNTEAFF
TGTGCCAGTTTAAAGAACACTGAAGCTTTCTTT
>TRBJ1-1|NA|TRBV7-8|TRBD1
CASSMLDRVTEAFF
TGTGCCAGCAGCATGCTTGACAGGGTCACTGAAGCTTTCTTT